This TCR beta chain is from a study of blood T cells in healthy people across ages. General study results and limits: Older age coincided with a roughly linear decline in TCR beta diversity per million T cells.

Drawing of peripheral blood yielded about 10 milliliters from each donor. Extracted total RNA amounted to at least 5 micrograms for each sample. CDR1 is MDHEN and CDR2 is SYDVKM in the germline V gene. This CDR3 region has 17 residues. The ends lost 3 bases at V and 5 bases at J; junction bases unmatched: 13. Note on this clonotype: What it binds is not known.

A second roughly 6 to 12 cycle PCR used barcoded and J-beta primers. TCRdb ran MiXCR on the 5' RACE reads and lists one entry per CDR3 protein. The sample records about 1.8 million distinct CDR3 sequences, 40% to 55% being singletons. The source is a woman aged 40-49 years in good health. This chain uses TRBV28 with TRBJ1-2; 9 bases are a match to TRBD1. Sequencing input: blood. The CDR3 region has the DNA TGTGCCAGCAGTTTCTGGGGCACCTCCGGGACAGGGTATGGCTACACCTTC. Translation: CASSFWGTSGTGYGYTF.